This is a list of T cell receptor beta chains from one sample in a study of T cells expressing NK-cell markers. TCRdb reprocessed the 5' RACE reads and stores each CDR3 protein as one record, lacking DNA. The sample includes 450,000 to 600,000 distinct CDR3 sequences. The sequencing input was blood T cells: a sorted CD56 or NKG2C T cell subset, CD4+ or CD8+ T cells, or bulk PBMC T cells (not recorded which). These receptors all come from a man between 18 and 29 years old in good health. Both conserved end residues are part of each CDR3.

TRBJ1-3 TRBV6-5 CASSYSADSGNTIYF
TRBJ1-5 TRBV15 CATSRVFSGAANSNQPQHF
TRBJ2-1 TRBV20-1 CSARDGGRNNEQFF
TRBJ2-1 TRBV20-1 CSARDLVRGMAGSYNEQFF
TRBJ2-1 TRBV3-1 CASSQARLAGGSYNEQFF
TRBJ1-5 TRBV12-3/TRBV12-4 CASSPDTPSNQPQHF
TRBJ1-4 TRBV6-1 CASRRDRNEKLFF
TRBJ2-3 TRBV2 CASSVFSGSTDTRYF
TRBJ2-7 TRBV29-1 CSVVGRDGSYEQYF
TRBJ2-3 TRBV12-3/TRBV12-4 CASTPGGALSDTQYF
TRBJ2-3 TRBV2 CALPGLASGPDTQYF
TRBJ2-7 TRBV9 CASSDGRSNSYEQYF
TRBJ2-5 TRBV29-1 CSVRDRGGTQYF
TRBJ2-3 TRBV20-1 CSARALTTITDTQYF
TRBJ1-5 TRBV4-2 CASSQGDYTGNQPQHF
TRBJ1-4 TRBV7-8 CASRGAEPNEKLFF
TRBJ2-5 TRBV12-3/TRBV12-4 CASSLVADRGRETQYF
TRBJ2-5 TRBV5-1 CASSLRGSPGETQYF
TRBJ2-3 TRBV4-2 CASSQELAGTTGDTQYF
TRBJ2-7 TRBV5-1 CASSLAWGLSYEQYF
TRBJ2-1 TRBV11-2 CASSSPRGNEQFF
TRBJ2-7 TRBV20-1 CSAPGTSAPTFYEQYF
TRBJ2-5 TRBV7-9 CASSTTPGTGNQETQYF
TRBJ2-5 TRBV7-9 CASSLGDWSGTQYF
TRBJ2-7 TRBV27 CASRQVGLAGAREQYF
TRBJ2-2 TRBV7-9 CASSLGMRTGPGELFF
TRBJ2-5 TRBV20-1 CRALGEETQYF
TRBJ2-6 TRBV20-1 CSARAPGPGGTNVLTF
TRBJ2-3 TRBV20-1 CLAGTSGRKATQYF
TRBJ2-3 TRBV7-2 CASPPVPGLASTDTQYF
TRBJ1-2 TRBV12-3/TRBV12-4 CASSSRQHYGYTF
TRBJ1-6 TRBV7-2 CASSPRGNYNSPLHF
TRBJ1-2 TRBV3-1 CASSLERASRRYGYTF
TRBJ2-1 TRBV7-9 CASSLVEPAWDNEQFF
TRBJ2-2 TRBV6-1 CASSPQGNTGELFF
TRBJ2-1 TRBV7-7 CASSSYSGNEQFF
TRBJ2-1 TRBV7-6 CASSLADGEPEQFF
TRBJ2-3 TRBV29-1 CSFSESGDTQYF
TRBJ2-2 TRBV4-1 CASSQGVEGIGGELFF
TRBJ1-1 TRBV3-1 CASSQDSRAFF
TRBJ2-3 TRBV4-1 CASSQDGTFDTDTQYF
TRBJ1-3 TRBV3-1 CASSPGRGLAGNTIYF
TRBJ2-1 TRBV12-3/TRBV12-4 CASSLALAGVAEQFF
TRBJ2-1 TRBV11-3 CASSLVPWGKREENEQFF
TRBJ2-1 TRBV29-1 CSVAGYQEQFF
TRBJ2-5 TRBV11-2 CASSLGLAGVRQETQYF
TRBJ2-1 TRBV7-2 CASSPTSSNSYNEQFF
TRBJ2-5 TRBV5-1 CASSSTPGMQETQYF
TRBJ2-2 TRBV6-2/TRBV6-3 CASRAGGTGELFF
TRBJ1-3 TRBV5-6 CASSSQGTGGNTIYF
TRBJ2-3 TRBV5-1 CASSSTGITSGRAVDTQYF
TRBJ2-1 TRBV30 CAWGLGPALYNEQFF
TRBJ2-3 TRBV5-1 CASSLVPSGGPDTQYF
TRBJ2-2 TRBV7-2 CASRKSGKTGELFF
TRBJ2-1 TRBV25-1 CASRKPGERNEQFF
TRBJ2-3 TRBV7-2 CASSPSGLKDTQYF